This T cell receptor (beta chain) was captured in a study of shared clonotypes between healthy human individuals (dated by TCRdb to the early 2020s). As for the study more broadly: The cohort included three men and two women between 18 and 49 years of age. For each donor, CD4 naive and CD4 memory were each given three plates, CD8 naive was given two plates, and CD8 memory was given one plate. To estimate repertoire size and how much clonotype sharing occurs between individuals, the study deeply sequenced the blood TCR repertoires of five healthy adults. Libraries were prepared and TCR repertoires were sequenced by different laboratories using diverse techniques, in order to increase sequencing depth and limit assay-specific biases. Each donor's leukapheresis produced roughly between roughly 0.94 and 9.5 billion PBMCs.

From the germline V gene, CDR1 is SGHNT and CDR2 is YENEEA. Trimming costs V 2 bases and J 4 bases, and their ends lie 8 bases apart. The CDR3, from cysteine to phenylalanine, totals 13 residues. Just the 39-base CDR3 DNA is kept, in frame starting at base 1. TCR CDR3 regions were amplified from genomic DNA by multiplex PCR using the deep immunoSEQ assay. Genomic DNA extracted from each cell subset was distributed evenly over all wells of several immunoSEQ 96-well plates, and each plate served as one replicate. For sorted subsets, each replicate PCR was loaded with approximately 0.2 ug genomic DNA, equivalent to some 27,000 T cell genomes. Purified libraries were measured with a Qubit 3.0 fluorometer, size-checked on a Bioanalyzer 2100, and measured again with the KAPA Library Quantification kit. Every immunoSEQ 96-well plate was sequenced on a dedicated single-read 150-cycle Illumina NextSeq 550 flow cell. As for the authors' bioinformatics: Because the immunoSEQ output held only junctional sequences and lacked quality scores, the filtering could not match the filtering applied to full-length reads. Sequences were annotated with PyIR, a Python wrapper for IgBLAST v1.9, using IMGT germline references to assign V/J genes and CDR3. Reads with weak V/J assignments (E-value above 1e-6), missing CDR3, stop codons, out-of-frame junctions, or ambiguous translated residues were removed. V3J clonotypes were defined as sequences sharing an identical inferred V gene, J gene, and CDR3 amino acid sequence. To compute the percentage overlap between repertoires, the number of shared unique clonotypes was divided by the size of the smaller repertoire. RTK rarefaction, the Chao1 estimator, and Recon v2.1 estimates of unobserved clonotypes were used to assess repertoire richness. Generation probabilities were computed with OLGA for all TCRbeta clonotypes obtained by the gDNA method from four donors. Entries here come from immuneACCESS through TCRdb and include only in-frame sequences with V and J called. Some clones fail to appear in such tables; in the studies checked, an unresolved V gene covers under half of the shortfall, and the cause of the remainder is unknown. V, J and clone size reflect that table, while D and trimming were determined from the DNA. Counted in this sample were over a million clones; approximately 80% of them appeared once. The leading ten clones occupy approximately 0.5% of the sample.

Overall study results and their limits: Estimated clonotype richness was generally larger for naive than for memory subsets. Pairwise subsampling indicated that sequencing depth was expected to affect the degree of clonotype sharing among donors. Because the study included only a small number of donors, the genetic and exposure-history diversity represented was limited. Even with the large sequencing depth, rarefaction of the sorted-subset datasets indicated that sequencing was incomplete. Compared with non-shared clonotypes, the clonotypes found in all four sorted-subset donors had higher generation probabilities. When a few donors were compared, the shared fraction of clonotypes was about 5% for naive CD4, roughly 3.3% for naive CD8, 2% to 2.5% for memory CD4, and under 0.5% for memory CD8. Sampling was limited to blood, and TCR repertoires in tissue likely differ from TCR repertoires in blood.

With respect to this clone: Its cognate antigen has yet to be identified. Qualities for individual bases were not recorded, and no much larger clone is one base off.

The donors were healthy, HIV-negative adults who had no recently reported acute infections or vaccinations. Only Caucasian adults living in Nashville, Tennessee, USA were represented among the donors. CD4+ T cells were enriched through magnetic negative selection, after which naive cells were positively selected on CD45RA and the remaining negative fraction served as the memory subset. After blood collection by leukapheresis, PBMCs were isolated using Ficoll-Histopaque density gradient centrifugation and then cryopreserved in the vapor phase of liquid nitrogen. Analytical flow cytometry was used to check the purity and quantity of every magnetically sorted T cell population. From each sorted fraction, genomic DNA was isolated and quantified by UV absorbance on a Nanodrop 2000c.

The sequence joins TRBV11-3 to TRBJ2-5, with TRBD2 tentatively as D gene (6 bases match). The clonotype originates from a man aged 18-30 years in good health. Some clones in this sample may be carry-over from other donors' samples. The sequencing input was memory CD4+ T cells from PBMCs. Taken with the paper, the label for cell subset or site translates to: CD45RA-negative fraction. The nucleotides read TGTGCCAGCAGCTTACAGGGAGGAGAGACCCAGTACTTC. Its protein is CASSLQGGETQYF. Beyond the CDR3, the reference TRBV11-3 and TRBJ2-5 genes provide the residues; the full variable domain reads: EAGVVQSPRYKIIEKKQPVAFWCNPISGHNTLYWYLQNLGQGPELLIRYENEEAVDDSQLPKDRFSAERLKGVDSTLKIQPAELGDSAVYLCASSLQGGETQYFGPGTRLLVL.